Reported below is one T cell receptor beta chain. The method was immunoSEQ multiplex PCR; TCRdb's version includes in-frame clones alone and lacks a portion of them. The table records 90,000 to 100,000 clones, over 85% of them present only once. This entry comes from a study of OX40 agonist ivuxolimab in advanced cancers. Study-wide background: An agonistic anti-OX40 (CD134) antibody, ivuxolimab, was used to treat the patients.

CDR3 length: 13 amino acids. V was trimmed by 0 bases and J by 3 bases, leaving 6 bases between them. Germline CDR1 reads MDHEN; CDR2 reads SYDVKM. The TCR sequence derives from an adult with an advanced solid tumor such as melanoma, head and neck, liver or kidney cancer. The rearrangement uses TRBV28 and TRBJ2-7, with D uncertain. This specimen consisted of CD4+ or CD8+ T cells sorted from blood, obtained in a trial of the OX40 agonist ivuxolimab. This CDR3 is CASSLWSVYEQYF. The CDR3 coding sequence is TGTGCCAGCAGTTTATGGTCGGTCTACGAGCAGTACTTC.